The entry that follows covers one T cell receptor beta chain sequence. This entry comes from a study of regulatory T cells in long-lasting Graves disease. Overall study context: Recently diagnosed Graves' patients had received antithyroid drugs for under 3 months.

The CDR3 has 15 residues. V lost 2 bases to trimming and J lost 0 bases, with 11 bases between them. CDR1 is SGHKS and CDR2 is YYEKEE in the germline V gene (reference sequence). Indicated time point: newly diagnosed GD, antithyroid drugs for less than 3 months. Preparation of the TCR library used RNA extracted from PBMCs. EDTA tubes collected 9 to 9.5 milliliters of peripheral blood. Both iRepertoire HTBI primers and Arm-PCR of CDR3 regions were used to build the TCR beta libraries. TCRdb ran MiXCR on the multiplex PCR reads and lists one entry per CDR3 protein. The sample yields 580,000 or so distinct CDR3 sequences, 15% to 20% seen once. The same sample was also used in a study of T cells in Graves' hyperthyroidism and ophthalmopathy.

Sequenced material: peripheral blood mononuclear cells (PBMCs), taken at new diagnosis, from a patient treated with antithyroid drugs. This chain joins TRBV5-5 and TRBJ1-1; D unresolved. The sequence came from a young man with Graves disease. DNA of the CDR3: TGTGCCAGCAGCTTCTTACGGCTCATGAACACTGAAGCTTTCTTT. Its translation: CASSFLRLMNTEAFF.